This T cell receptor (beta chain) was found in a study of OX40 agonist ivuxolimab in advanced cancers. Sequencing was performed with immunoSEQ multiplex PCR; in TCRdb, only in-frame clones are kept and a portion is missing. The sample has around 14,000 clones, about 94% seen once; the top ten hold around a fifth. The germline V gene encodes CDR1 MNHNY and CDR2 SVGAGI (reference sequence). V was pared by 5 bases and J by 3 bases, with 3 bases of the junction left unmatched. The CDR3 extends over 15 amino acids. The J gene is TRBJ2-3, the V gene TRBV6-6; the match to TRBD2 covers 12 bases. This specimen was CD4+ or CD8+ T cells sorted from blood, taken in a trial of the OX40 agonist ivuxolimab. The TCR comes from an adult with an advanced solid tumor such as melanoma, head and neck, liver or kidney cancer. CDR3 sequence (DNA): TGTGCCAGCAGTCCTAGCGGGGGGGCGACAGATACGCAGTATTTT. This translates into CASSPSGGATDTQYF.